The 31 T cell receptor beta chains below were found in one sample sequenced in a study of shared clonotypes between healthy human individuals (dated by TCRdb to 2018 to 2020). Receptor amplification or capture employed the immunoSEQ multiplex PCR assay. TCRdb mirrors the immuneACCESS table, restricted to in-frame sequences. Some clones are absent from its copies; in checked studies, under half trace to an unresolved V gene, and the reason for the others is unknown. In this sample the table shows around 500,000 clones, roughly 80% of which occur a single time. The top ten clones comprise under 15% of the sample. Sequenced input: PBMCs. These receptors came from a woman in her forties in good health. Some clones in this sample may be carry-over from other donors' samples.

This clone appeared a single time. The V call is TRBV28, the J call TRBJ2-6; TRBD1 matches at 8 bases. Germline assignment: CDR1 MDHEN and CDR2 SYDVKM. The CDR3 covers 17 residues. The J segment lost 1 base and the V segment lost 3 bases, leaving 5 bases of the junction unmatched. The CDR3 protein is CASSLAGGRSGANVLTF. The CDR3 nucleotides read TGTGCCAGCAGTTTGGCAGGGGGCCGTTCTGGGGCCAACGTCCTGACTTTC.

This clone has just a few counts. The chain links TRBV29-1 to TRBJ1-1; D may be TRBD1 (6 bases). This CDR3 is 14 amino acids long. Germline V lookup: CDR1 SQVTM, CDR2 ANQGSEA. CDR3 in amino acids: CSGWGPGMNTEAFF. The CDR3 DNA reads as TGCAGTGGGTGGGGGCCAGGGATGAACACTGAAGCTTTCTTT.

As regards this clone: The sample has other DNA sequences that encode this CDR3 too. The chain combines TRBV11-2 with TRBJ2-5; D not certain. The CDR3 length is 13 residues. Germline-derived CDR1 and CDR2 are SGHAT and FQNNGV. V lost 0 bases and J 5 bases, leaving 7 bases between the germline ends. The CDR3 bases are TGTGCCAGCAGCTTAGACCTCTTGGAGACCCAGTACTTC. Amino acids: CASSLDLLETQYF.

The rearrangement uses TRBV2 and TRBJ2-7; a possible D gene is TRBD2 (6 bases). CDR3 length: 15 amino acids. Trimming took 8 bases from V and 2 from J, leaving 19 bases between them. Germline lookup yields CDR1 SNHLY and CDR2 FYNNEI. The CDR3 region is CASGGAGQSPYEQYF. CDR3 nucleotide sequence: TGTGCCAGCGGGGGAGCGGGTCAATCCCCCTACGAGCAGTACTTC. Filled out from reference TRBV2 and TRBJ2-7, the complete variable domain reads EPEVTQTPSHQVTQMGQEVILRCVPISNHLYFYWYRQILGQKVEFLVSFYNNEISEKSEIFDDQFSVERPDGSNFTLKIRSTKLEDSAMYFCASGGAGQSPYEQYFGPGTRLTVT.

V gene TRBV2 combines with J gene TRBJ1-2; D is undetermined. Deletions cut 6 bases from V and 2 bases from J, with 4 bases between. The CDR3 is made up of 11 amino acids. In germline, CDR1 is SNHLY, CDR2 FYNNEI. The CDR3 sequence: CASRGNYGYTF. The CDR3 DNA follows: TGTGCCAGCAGGGGGAACTATGGCTACACCTTC.

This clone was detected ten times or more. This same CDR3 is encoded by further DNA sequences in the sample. The CDR3 coding sequence is TGTGCCAGCAGTGAAGCCAGCTACGAGCAGTACTTC. Its translation is CASSEASYEQYF. This chain links TRBV2 with TRBJ2-7; no firm D call. The V end lost 0 bases, the J end lost 3 bases, and 3 bases lay between the germline ends. Germline-derived CDR1 and CDR2 are SNHLY and FYNNEI. This CDR3 is 12 amino acids long.

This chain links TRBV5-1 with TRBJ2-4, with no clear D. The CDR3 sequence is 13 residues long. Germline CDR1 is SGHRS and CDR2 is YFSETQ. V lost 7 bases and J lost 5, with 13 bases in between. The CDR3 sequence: CASASGGENIQYF. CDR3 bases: TGCGCCAGCGCCTCCGGCGGAGAAAACATTCAGTACTTC.

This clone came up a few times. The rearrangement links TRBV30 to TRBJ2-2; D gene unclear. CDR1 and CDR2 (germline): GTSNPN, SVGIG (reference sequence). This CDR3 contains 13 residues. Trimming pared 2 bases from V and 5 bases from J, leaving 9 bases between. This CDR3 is CAWSKSLTGELFF. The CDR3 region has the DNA TGTGCCTGGAGTAAAAGCTTAACCGGGGAGCTGTTTTTT.

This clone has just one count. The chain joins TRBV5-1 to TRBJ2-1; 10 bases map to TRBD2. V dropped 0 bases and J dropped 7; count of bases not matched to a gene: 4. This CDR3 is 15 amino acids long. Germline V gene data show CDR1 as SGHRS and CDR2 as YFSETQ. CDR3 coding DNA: TGCGCCAGCAGCTTGGCGGCTAGCGGGAGTAATGAGCAGTTCTTC. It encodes CASSLAASGSNEQFF.

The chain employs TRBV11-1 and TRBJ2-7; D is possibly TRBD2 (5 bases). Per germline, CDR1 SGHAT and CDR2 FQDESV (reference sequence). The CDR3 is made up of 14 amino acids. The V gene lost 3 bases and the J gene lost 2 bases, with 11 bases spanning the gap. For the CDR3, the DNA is TGTGCCAGCAGCTTCGGACTGAGTCCCTACGAGCAGTACTTC. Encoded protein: CASSFGLSPYEQYF. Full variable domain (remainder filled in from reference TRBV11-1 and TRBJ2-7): EAEVAQSPRYKITEKSQAVAFWCDPISGHATLYWYRQILGQGPELLVQFQDESVVDDSQLPKDRFSAERLKGVDSTLKIQPAELGDSAMYLCASSFGLSPYEQYFGPGTRLTVT.

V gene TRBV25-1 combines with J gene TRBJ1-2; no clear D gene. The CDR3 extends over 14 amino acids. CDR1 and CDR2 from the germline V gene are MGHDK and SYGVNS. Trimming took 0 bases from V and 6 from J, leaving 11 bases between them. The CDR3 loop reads CASSEYGDFHGYTF. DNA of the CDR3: TGTGCCAGCAGTGAATACGGGGATTTCCATGGCTACACCTTC.

The chain's CDR3 is CAIRPMVQQETQYF. CDR3 coding DNA: TGTGCCATTCGGCCCATGGTCCAACAAGAGACCCAGTACTTC. This rearrangement joins TRBV28 to TRBJ2-5; D is unresolved. Trimming left V 10 bases short and J 2 bases short, with 17 bases between. The CDR3 loop spans 14 amino acids. The V gene's germline CDR1 is MDHEN and CDR2 SYDVKM.

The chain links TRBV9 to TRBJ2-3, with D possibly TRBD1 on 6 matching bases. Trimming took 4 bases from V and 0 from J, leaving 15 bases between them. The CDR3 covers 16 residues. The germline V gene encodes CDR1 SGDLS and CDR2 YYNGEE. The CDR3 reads CASSPLGGLSTDTQYF. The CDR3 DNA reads TGTGCCAGCAGCCCACTTGGGGGCCTGAGCACAGATACGCAGTATTTT.

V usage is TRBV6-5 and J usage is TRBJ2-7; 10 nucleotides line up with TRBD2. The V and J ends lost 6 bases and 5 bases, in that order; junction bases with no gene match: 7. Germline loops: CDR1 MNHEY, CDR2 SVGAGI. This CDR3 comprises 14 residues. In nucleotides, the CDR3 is TGTGCCAGCAGCAGACTAGCGGGCCCCGACGAGCAGTACTTC. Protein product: CASSRLAGPDEQYF.

CDR3 DNA sequence: TGTGCCAGCAGTTCTAGCGGCCACAATGAGCAGTTCTTC. Translating it yields CASSSSGHNEQFF. The genes are TRBV11-3 and TRBJ2-1; the match to TRBD2 covers 7 bases. The V segment lost 6 bases and the J segment 5 bases; nucleotides outside the gene matches: 4. Germline V gives CDR1 SGHNT, CDR2 YENEEA. The CDR3 totals 13 residues.

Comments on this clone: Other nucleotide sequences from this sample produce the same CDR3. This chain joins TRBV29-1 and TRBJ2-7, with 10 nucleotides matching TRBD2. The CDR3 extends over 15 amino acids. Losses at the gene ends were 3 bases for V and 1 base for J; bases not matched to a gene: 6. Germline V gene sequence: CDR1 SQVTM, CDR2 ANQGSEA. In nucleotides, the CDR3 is TGCAGCGTTGATGGGCTAGCGGGGGCATCCTACGAGCAGTACTTC. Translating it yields CSVDGLAGASYEQYF.

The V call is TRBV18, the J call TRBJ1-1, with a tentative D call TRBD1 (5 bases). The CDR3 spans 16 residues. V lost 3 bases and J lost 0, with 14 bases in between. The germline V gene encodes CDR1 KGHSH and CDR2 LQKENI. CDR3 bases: TGTGCCAGCTCACCCGGGGGAGTACACATGAACACTGAAGCTTTCTTT. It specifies CASSPGGVHMNTEAFF.

The CDR3: CASSLAIDRDSDTQYF. The CDR3 DNA sequence: TGTGCCAGCAGCTTGGCCATCGACAGGGACTCAGATACGCAGTATTTT. V usage is TRBV5-6 and J usage is TRBJ2-3, with TRBD1 as a possible D gene (7 bases). The V gene lost 0 bases and the J gene lost 4 bases, with 15 bases spanning the gap. This CDR3 contains 16 residues. Germline V lookup: CDR1 SGHDT, CDR2 YYEEEE.

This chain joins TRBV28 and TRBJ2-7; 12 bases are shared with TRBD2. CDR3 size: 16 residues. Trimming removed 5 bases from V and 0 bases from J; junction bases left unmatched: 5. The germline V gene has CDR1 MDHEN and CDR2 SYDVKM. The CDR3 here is CASSPRLAGASYEQYF. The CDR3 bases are TGTGCCAGCAGTCCACGACTAGCGGGAGCCTCCTACGAGCAGTACTTC.

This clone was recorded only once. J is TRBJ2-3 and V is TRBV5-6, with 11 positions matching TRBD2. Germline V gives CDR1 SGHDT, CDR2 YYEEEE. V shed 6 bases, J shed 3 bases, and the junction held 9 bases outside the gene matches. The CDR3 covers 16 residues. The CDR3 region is CASTSSGRRGTDTQYF. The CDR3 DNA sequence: TGTGCCAGCACCTCTAGCGGGAGGAGGGGGACAGATACGCAGTATTTT.

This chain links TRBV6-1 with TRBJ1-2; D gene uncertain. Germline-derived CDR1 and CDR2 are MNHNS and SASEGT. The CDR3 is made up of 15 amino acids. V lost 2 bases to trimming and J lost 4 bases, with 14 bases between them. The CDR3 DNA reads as TGTGCCAGCAGTGAACGTCGAGAAAATATCTATGGCTACACCTTC. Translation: CASSERRENIYGYTF.

CDR3 in amino acids: CASNGRTGNEQFF. CDR3 DNA: TGTGCCAGTAACGGGAGGACCGGCAATGAGCAGTTCTTC. J is TRBJ2-1 and V is TRBV19, with TRBD2 matching 7 bases. V lost 7 bases, J lost 6 bases, and 6 bases stayed unmatched. Germline V gene sequence: CDR1 LNHDA, CDR2 SQIVND (reference sequence). The CDR3 is 13 residues long.

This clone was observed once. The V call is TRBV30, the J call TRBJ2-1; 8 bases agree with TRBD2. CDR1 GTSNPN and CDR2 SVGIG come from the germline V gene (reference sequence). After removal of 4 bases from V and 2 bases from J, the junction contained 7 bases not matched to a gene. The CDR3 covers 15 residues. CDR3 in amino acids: CAWTEGTSPYNEQFF. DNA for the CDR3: TGTGCCTGGACGGAGGGGACTAGTCCCTACAATGAGCAGTTCTTC. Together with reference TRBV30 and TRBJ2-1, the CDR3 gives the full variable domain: SQTIHQWPATLVQPVGSPLSLECTVEGTSNPNLYWYRQAAGRGLQLLFYSVGIGQISSEVPQNLSASRPQDRQFILSSKKLLLSDSGFYLCAWTEGTSPYNEQFFGPGTRLTVL.

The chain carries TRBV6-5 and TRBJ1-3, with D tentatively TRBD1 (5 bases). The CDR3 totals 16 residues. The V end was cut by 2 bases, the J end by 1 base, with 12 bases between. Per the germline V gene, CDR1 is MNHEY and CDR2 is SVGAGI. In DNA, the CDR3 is TGTGCCAGCAGTTACAGGGACCTTAAATCTGGAAACACCATATATTTT. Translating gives CASSYRDLKSGNTIYF.

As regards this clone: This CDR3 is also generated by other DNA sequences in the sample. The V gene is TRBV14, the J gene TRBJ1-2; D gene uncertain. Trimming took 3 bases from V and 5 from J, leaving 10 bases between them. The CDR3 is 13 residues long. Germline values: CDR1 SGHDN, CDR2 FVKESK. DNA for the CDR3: TGTGCCAGCAGCCAGGGCCTTATTTATGGCTACACCTTC. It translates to CASSQGLIYGYTF. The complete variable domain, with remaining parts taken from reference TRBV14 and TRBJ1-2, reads EAGVTQFPSHSVIEKGQTVTLRCDPISGHDNLYWYRRVMGKEIKFLLHFVKESKQDESGMPNNRFLAERTGGTYSTLKVQPAELEDSGVYFCASSQGLIYGYTFGSGTRLTVV.

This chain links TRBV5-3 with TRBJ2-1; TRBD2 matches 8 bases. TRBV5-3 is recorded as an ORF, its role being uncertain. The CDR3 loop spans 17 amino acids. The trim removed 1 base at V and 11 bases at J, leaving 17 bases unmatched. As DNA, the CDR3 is TGTGCCAGAAGCTTGAAATGGGGCGGCAGGGGACTAGGGCAGCAGTTCTTC. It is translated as CARSLKWGGRGLGQQFF.

The chain's CDR3 is CASTRERGTDTQYF. In DNA form, the CDR3 reads TGTGCCAGTACCCGGGAGCGGGGCACAGATACGCAGTATTTT. This rearrangement joins TRBV19 to TRBJ2-3; D might be TRBD2 (6 bases). The germline V gene has CDR1 LNHDA and CDR2 SQIVND (reference sequence). CDR3 length: 14 amino acids. Trimming stripped 7 bases from V and 1 base from J, with 12 bases between.

CDR3 sequence (DNA): TGCAGCGTTGAATCAGCCGGTAACGAGCAGTACTTC. Translation gives CSVESAGNEQYF. The rearrangement links TRBV29-1 to TRBJ2-7; D not resolved. The CDR3 runs 12 residues. From germline, CDR1 is SQVTM and CDR2 ANQGSEA. The V gene lost 2 bases and the J gene lost 5 bases, with 10 bases spanning the gap.

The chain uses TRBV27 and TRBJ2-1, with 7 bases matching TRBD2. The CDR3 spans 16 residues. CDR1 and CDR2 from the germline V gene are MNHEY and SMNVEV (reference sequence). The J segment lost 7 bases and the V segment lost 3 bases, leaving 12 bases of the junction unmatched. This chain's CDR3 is CASSFASREWANEQFF. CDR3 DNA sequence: TGTGCCAGCAGTTTTGCATCGCGGGAGTGGGCTAATGAGCAGTTCTTC.

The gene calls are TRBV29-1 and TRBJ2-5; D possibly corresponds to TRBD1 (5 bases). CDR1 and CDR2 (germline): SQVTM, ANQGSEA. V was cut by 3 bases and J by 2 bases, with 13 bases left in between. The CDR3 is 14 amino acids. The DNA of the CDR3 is TGCAGCGTTGACAAAGGCAGGGTTCAAGAGACCCAGTACTTC. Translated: CSVDKGRVQETQYF.

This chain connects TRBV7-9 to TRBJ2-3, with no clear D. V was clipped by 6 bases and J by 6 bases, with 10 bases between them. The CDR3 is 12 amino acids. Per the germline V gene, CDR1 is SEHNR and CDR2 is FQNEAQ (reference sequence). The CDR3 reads CASRGPVDTQYF. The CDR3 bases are TGTGCCAGCAGAGGGCCGGTGGATACGCAGTATTTT.